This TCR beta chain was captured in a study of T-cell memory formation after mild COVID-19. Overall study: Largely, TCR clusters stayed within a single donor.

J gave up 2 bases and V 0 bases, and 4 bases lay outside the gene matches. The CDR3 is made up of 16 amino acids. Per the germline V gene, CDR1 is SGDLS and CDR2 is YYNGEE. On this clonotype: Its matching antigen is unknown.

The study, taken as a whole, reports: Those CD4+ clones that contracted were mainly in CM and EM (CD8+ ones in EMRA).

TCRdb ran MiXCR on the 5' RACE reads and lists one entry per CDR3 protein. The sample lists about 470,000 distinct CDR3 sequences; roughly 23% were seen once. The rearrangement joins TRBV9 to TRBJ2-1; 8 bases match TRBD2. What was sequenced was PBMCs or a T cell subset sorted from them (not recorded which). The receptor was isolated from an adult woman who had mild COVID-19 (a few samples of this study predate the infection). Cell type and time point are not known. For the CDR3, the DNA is TGTGCCAGCAGCGTAGGAAATAGCGGGGCCTACAATGAGCAGTTCTTC. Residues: CASSVGNSGAYNEQFF. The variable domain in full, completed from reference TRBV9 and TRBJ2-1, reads DSGVTQTPKHLITATGQRVTLRCSPRSGDLSVYWYQQSLDQGLQFLIQYYNGEERAKGNILERFSAQQFPDLHSELNLSSLELGDSALYFCASSVGNSGAYNEQFFGPGTRLTVL.